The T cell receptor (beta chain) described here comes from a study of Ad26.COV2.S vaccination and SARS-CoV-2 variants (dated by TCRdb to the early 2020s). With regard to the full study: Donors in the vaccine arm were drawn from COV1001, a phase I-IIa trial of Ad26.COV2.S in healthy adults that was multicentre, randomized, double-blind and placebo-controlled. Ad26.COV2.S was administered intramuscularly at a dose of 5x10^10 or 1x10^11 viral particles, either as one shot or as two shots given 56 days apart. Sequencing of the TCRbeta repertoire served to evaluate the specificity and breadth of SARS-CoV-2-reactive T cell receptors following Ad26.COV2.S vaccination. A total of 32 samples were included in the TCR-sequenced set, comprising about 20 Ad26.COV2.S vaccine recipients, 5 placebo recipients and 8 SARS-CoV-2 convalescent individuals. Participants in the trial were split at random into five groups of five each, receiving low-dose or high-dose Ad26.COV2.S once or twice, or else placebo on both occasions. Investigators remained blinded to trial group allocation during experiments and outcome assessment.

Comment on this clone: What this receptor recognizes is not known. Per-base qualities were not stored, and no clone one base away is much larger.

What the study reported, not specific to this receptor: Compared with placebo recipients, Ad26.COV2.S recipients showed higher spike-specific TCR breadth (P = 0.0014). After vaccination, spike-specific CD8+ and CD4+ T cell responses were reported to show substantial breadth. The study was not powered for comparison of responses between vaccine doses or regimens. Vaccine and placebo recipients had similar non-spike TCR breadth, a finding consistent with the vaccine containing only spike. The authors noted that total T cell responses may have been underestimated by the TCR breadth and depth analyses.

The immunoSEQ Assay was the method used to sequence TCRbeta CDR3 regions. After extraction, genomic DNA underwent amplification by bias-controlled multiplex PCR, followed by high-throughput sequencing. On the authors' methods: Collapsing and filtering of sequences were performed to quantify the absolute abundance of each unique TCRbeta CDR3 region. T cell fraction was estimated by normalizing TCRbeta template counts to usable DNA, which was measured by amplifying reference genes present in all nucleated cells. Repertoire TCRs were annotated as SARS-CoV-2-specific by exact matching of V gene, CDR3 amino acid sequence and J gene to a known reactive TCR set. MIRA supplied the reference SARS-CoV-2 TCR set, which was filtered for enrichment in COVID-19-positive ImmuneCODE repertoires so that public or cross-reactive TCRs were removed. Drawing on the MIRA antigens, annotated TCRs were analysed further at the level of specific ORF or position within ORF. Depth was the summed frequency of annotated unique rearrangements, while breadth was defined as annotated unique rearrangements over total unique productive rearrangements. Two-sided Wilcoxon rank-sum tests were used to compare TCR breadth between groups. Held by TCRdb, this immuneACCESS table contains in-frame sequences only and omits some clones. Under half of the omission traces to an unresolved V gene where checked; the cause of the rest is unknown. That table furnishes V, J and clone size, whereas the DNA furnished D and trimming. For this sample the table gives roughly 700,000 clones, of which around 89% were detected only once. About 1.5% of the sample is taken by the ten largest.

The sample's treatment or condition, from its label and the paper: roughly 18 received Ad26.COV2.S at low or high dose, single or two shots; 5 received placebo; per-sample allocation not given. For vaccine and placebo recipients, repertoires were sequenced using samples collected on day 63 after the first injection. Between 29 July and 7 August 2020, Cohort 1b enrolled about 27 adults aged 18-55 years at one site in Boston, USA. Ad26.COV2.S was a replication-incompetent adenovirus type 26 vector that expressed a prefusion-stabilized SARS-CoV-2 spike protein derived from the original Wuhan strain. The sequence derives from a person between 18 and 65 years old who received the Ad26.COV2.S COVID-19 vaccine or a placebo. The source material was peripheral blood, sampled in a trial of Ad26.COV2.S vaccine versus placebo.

The nucleotide sequence reads TGTGCCATCAGTGAGTCTGGACTTCTAGAGACCCAGTACTTC. The resulting protein is CAISESGLLETQYF. The chain was built from TRBV10-3 and TRBJ2-5; the D gene is perhaps TRBD2, on 5 matching bases. The germline V gene encodes CDR1 ENHRY and CDR2 SYGVKD. Counted from cysteine to phenylalanine, this CDR3 has 14 amino acids. Just the 42-base CDR3 DNA is kept, in frame starting at base 1. V loses 0 bases, J loses 4 bases, and the germline ends lie 9 bases apart.